This T cell receptor beta chain was retrieved from a study of blood T cell repertoires in COVID-19. The germline V gene encodes CDR1 KGHDR and CDR2 SFDVKD. The CDR3 is made up of 17 amino acids. V dropped 7 bases and J dropped 2; count of bases not matched to a gene: 14. Produced via immunoSEQ multiplex PCR; TCRdb's table is partial and in-frame only. The sample has some 87,000 clones; about three quarters are singletons. The rearrangement uses TRBV24-1 and TRBJ2-3; 7 bases match TRBD1. This sequence was found in a woman aged 80 or over with active or convalescent COVID-19. Source material: peripheral blood. Written as DNA, the CDR3 is TGTGCCACCAGCCTAATAGATTGGGACAGTTACACAGATACGCAGTATTTT. It codes for CATSLIDWDSYTDTQYF.